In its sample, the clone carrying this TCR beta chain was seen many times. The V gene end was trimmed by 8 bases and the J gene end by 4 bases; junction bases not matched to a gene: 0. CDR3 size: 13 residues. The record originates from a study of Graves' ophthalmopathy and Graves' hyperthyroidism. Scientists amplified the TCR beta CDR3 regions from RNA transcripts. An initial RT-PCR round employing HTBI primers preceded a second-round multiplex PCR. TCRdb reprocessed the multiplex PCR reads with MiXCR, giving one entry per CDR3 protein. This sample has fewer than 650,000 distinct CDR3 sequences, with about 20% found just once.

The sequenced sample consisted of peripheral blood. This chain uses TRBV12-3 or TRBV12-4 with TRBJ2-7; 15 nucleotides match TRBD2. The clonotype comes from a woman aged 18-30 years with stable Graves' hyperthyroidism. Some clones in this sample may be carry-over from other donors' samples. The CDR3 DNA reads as TGTGCCAGCGGACTAGCGGGAGGGTACGAGCAGTACTTC. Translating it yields CASGLAGGYEQYF.